A selection of T cell receptor beta chains follows, all from one sample in a study of T cells in Graves' hyperthyroidism and ophthalmopathy. One entry per CDR3 protein results from TCRdb running MiXCR on the multiplex PCR reads. The sample consists of roughly 45,000 distinct CDR3 sequences, around 45% of them appearing once. Specimen: peripheral blood or thyroid tissue (not recorded which). The receptors were gathered from a woman in her 50s with Graves' hyperthyroidism. The CDR3 runs from the conserved cysteine through the conserved F or W. Each record gives: J gene, V gene, clone size, D gene, CDR3 DNA, CDR3 protein. D genes are given only for firm matches. Clone size is given for some rows only: seen once, a few or many times, or a class if the clone is expanded.

TRBJ1-2 | TRBV6-1 | . | . | TGTGCCAGCAGTCGTAGAGCTAACTATGGCTACACCTTC | CASSRRANYGYTF
TRBJ2-7 | TRBV10-3 | . | TRBD2 | TGTGCCATCAGCTTGACCGGGACTAGCGGGAGTTTCAACGAGCAGTACTTC | CAISLTGTSGSFNEQYF
TRBJ1-2 | TRBV10-3 | . | . | TGTGCCATCAGGGCCAGCAGCGTGGACGCTAACTATGGCTACACCTTC | CAIRASSVDANYGYTF
TRBJ1-2 | TRBV11-2 | . | . | TGTGCCAGCAGCTTATTTCCCGGAAAACAGAAGAACTATGGCTACACCTTC | CASSLFPGKQKNYGYTF
TRBJ1-1 | TRBV18 | . | TRBD1 | TGTGCCAGCTCACCGGACAGGGTGGGAACTGAAGCTTTCTTT | CASSPDRVGTEAFF
TRBJ1-5 | TRBV20-1 | many | . | TGCAGTGCTAAAGGGACAAACGCTCAGCCCCAGCATTTT | CSAKGTNAQPQHF
TRBJ2-2 | TRBV6-5 | many | . | TGTGCCAGCAGTCCGAAACCGGGACAACCGAACACCGGGGAGCTGTTTTTT | CASSPKPGQPNTGELFF
TRBJ1-2 | TRBV20-1 | many | . | TGCAGTGCTACAACAGGAAACTATAGCTACACCTTC | CSATTGNYSYTF
TRBJ1-5 | TRBV19 | many | TRBD1 | TGTGCCAGTAGTCCCGGGACAGGGTCTAATCAGCCCCAGCATTTT | CASSPGTGSNQPQHF
TRBJ2-3 | TRBV5-1 | . | TRBD2 | TGCGCCTGCAGCACGGCGGGAGTGAAGGGTACGCAGTATTTT | CACSTAGVKGTQYF
TRBJ2-5 | TRBV4-2 | many | TRBD2 | TGTGCCAGCAGCCCTGGGACTAGCGGGAGGTCCGAGACCCAGTACTTC | CASSPGTSGRSETQYF
TRBJ2-3 | TRBV7-9 | . | . | TGTGCCAGCAGCCCCCAACGACGGGATACGCAGTATTTT | CASSPQRRDTQYF
TRBJ1-1 | TRBV29-1 | . | TRBD1 | TGCAGCTTGCTGACAGGGCCGAACACTGAAGCTTTCTTT | CSLLTGPNTEAFF
TRBJ2-7 | TRBV20-1 | . | TRBD2 | TGCAGTGCTATTGCCGGGACTAGCGGGAAAGAGCAGTACTTC | CSAIAGTSGKEQYF
TRBJ2-3 | TRBV20-1 | many | . | TGCAGTGCTAGCCCCCCCAAAGCTACAGATACGCAGTATTTT | CSASPPKATDTQYF
TRBJ2-5 | TRBV7-6 | . | TRBD2 | TGTGCCAGCAGCTCTGGGGGCGGGAGGGGAGAGACCCAGTACTTC | CASSSGGGRGETQYF
TRBJ2-5 | TRBV5-1 | . | . | TGCGCCAGCAGCTCCGGACTGGGTTGGGAGCAAGAGACCCAGTACTTC | CASSSGLGWEQETQYF
TRBJ2-5 | TRBV24-1 | . | TRBD2 | TGTGCCACCAGTGAACGACTAGCGGGAAAGGTGGAGACCCAGTACTTC | CATSERLAGKVETQYF
TRBJ2-5 | TRBV7-2 | many | . | TGTGCCAGCACCTCACAGTACCAAGAGACCCAGTACTTC | CASTSQYQETQYF
TRBJ2-2 | TRBV24-1 | . | TRBD2 | TGTGCCACCAGTGAATGGACGGGAGGAAACCCACGGAACACCGGGAAGCTGTTTTTT | CATSEWTGGNPRNTGKLFF
TRBJ2-7 | TRBV20-1 | . | TRBD2 | TGCAGTGCTTCCAGGACTAGCGGGAGGGAGGGATTGGCCTACGAGCAGTACTTC | CSASRTSGREGLAYEQYF
TRBJ2-7 | TRBV20-1 | many | . | TGCAGTGCTAGAGATCAGGGGTACGGCTACGAGCAGTACTTC | CSARDQGYGYEQYF
TRBJ2-5 | TRBV7-3 | . | TRBD2 | TGTGCCAGCAGCCCCGGGACTAGCGGGAGAATGGAGACCCAGTACTTC | CASSPGTSGRMETQYF
TRBJ1-1 | TRBV2 | few | . | TGTGCCAGCATAGTGCAGGGGACTGAAGCTTTCTTT | CASIVQGTEAFF
TRBJ1-2 | TRBV7-9 | . | . | TGTGCCAGCAGCTTAGATTGGGGGGGCAATGGCTACACCTTC | CASSLDWGGNGYTF
TRBJ1-2 | TRBV24-1 | . | . | TGTGCCACCAGTGATCCAACGTCCTCCTATGGCTACACCTTC | CATSDPTSSYGYTF
TRBJ1-1 | TRBV4-1 | . | . | TGCGCCAGCGGGGGTATCACTGAAGCTTTCTTT | CASGGITEAFF
TRBJ2-1 | TRBV24-1 | . | TRBD2 | TGTGCCACCAGTGACCGACGGACTAGCGCAAAAACCAATGAGCAGTTCTTC | CATSDRRTSAKTNEQFF
TRBJ1-5 | TRBV24-1 | . | TRBD1 | TGTGCCACCAGTGACAACGTGGGACAGGGTAGCAATCAGCCCCAGCATTTT | CATSDNVGQGSNQPQHF
TRBJ1-5 | TRBV7-9 | many | TRBD1 | TGTGCCAGCAGCCCCGACAGGGGTTATCAGCCCCAGCATTTT | CASSPDRGYQPQHF
TRBJ2-5 | TRBV7-3 | . | . | TGTGCCAGCAGCTCGGACGGGGACCGTAAGACCCAGTACTTC | CASSSDGDRKTQYF
TRBJ2-7 | TRBV7-9 | . | . | TGTGCCAGCAGCCGAGGGACTTCGAACACCGGGGAGCTGTACTTC | CASSRGTSNTGELYF
TRBJ2-2 | TRBV20-1 | many | TRBD1 | TGCAGTGCTAGGCCGGACAGGGGCGCTGGCGGGGAGCTGTTTTTT | CSARPDRGAGGELFF
TRBJ1-6 | TRBV20-1 | . | TRBD1 | TGCAGTGCGAGGACAGGGGCCATTTCACCCCTCCACTTT | CSARTGAISPLHF
TRBJ2-7 | TRBV10-3 | many | TRBD2 | TGTGCCCATTCCCAGGGCGGGAGGTCCTACGAGCAGTACTTC | CAHSQGGRSYEQYF
TRBJ2-5 | TRBV9 | . | TRBD1 | TGTGCCAGCAGCTTCTCGACAGGGGGGGCTGAGACCCAGTACTTC | CASSFSTGGAETQYF
TRBJ1-1 | TRBV28 | many | . | TGTGCCAGCAGTTTACCAAGGGACGGCATGAACACTGAAGCTTTCTTT | CASSLPRDGMNTEAFF
TRBJ1-2 | TRBV7-9 | . | . | TGTGCCAGCAGCCCCCTAAACTATGGCTACACCTTC | CASSPLNYGYTF
TRBJ2-7 | TRBV7-2 | . | TRBD2 | TGTGCCAGCAGCTCCCTAGCGGGATCCTACGAGCAGTACTTC | CASSSLAGSYEQYF
TRBJ2-2 | TRBV7-9 | many | . | TGTGCCAGCAGCTTTAGAGGAGATAACACCGGGGAGCTGTTTTTT | CASSFRGDNTGELFF
TRBJ1-1 | TRBV15 | few | . | TGTGCCACCAGCAGAGATTGGGCAGGGGTTGGCACTGAAGCTTTCTTT | CATSRDWAGVGTEAFF
TRBJ1-2 | TRBV6-5 | . | TRBD1 | TGTGCCAGCAGTTTATCAACGACAGGGGACGATGGCTACACCTTC | CASSLSTTGDDGYTF
TRBJ1-2 | TRBV9 | many | TRBD1 | TGTGCCAGCAAGGCCCCGACAGGGCGAGGCTACACCTTC | CASKAPTGRGYTF